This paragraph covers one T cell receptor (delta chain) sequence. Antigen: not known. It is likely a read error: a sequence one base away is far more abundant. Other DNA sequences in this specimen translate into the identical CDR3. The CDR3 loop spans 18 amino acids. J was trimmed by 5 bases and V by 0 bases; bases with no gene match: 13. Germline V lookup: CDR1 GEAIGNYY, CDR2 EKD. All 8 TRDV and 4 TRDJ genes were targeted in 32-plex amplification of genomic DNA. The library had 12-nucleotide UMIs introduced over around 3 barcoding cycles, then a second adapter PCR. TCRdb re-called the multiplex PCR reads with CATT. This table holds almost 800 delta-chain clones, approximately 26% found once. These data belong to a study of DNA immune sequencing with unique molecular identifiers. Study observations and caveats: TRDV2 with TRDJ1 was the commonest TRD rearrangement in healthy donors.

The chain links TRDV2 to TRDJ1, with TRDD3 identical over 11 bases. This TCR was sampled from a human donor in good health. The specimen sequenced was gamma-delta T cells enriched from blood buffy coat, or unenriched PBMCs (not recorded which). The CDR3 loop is CACDTVTTLGDNGDKLIF. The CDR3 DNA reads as TGTGCCTGTGACACCGTAACCACACTGGGGGATAATGGTGATAAACTCATCTTT.